The 24 T cell receptor beta chains in this list originate from one sample, sequenced in a study of shared clonotypes between healthy human individuals. Clones were sequenced by immunoSEQ multiplex PCR, and TCRdb holds only the in-frame ones, with some missing. The table lists some 2 million clones, 85% to 95% of them singletons. CD45RO negativity and positive selection for CCR7 defined naive CD8 cells, a population that excluded terminally differentiated effector memory CD45RA+ cells. Sequenced input: naive CD8+ T cells sorted from blood. These receptors were taken from a man between 18 and 35 years old in good health.

The V and J genes are TRBV2 and TRBJ2-7, with a possible D match to TRBD1 (5 bases). The CDR3 has 13 residues. V lost 5 bases to trimming and J lost 6 bases, with 14 bases between them. Per the germline V gene, CDR1 is SNHLY and CDR2 is FYNNEI. In nucleotides, the CDR3 is TGTGCCAGCAGTCTAGGGGAAAGGGTCGAGCAGTACTTC. Protein sequence: CASSLGERVEQYF. Full variable domain (remainder filled in from reference TRBV2 and TRBJ2-7): EPEVTQTPSHQVTQMGQEVILRCVPISNHLYFYWYRQILGQKVEFLVSFYNNEISEKSEIFDDQFSVERPDGSNFTLKIRSTKLEDSAMYFCASSLGERVEQYFGPGTRLTVT.

The chain couples TRBV6-1 to TRBJ2-7, with D perhaps matching TRBD1 (6 bases). Germline CDR1 MNHNS, CDR2 SASEGT. Trimming pared 6 bases from V and 3 bases from J, leaving 12 bases between. The CDR3 spans 13 residues. This CDR3 reads CASSMDSYYEQYF. The CDR3 region has the DNA TGTGCCAGCAGCATGGACAGCTACTACGAGCAGTACTTC.

This clone appeared a single time. The genes are TRBV27 and TRBJ2-1; D may be TRBD2 (6 bases). V was cut by 3 bases and J by 8 bases, with 20 bases left in between. The germline CDR1 and CDR2 sequences are MNHEY and SMNVEV (reference sequence). There are 16 residues in the CDR3. The CDR3 nucleotides are TGTGCCAGCAGTTTGCACTCTCCGGGAGAGAGGTATGAGCAGTTCTTC. Translation gives CASSLHSPGERYEQFF.

The chain's CDR3 is CASSLAESVAGEGGETQYF. The CDR3 nucleotides read TGTGCCAGCAGCTTAGCCGAGAGCGTGGCGGGAGAAGGAGGAGAGACCCAGTACTTC. The chain links TRBV7-6 to TRBJ2-5; 7 bases align to TRBD2. Looked up from germline, CDR1 is SGHVS and CDR2 is FNYEAQ. The CDR3 extends over 19 amino acids. V was pared by 0 bases and J by 4 bases, with 17 bases of the junction left unmatched. The full variable domain, rest sourced from reference TRBV7-6 and TRBJ2-5, is GAGVSQSPRYKVTKRGQDVALRCDPISGHVSLYWYRQALGQGPEFLTYFNYEAQQDKSGLPNDRFSAERPEGSISTLTIQRTEQRDSAMYRCASSLAESVAGEGGETQYFGPGTRLLVL.

The chain recombines TRBV10-3 with TRBJ1-2; perhaps TRBD1 as D (5 bases). V was shortened by 2 bases and J by 1 base, with 11 bases between the two germline ends. This CDR3 is 15 amino acids long. Germline assignment: CDR1 ENHRY and CDR2 SYGVKD. The CDR3 here is CAISEGSGLNYGYTF. CDR3 nucleotide sequence: TGTGCCATCAGTGAGGGGTCAGGGCTTAACTATGGCTACACCTTC.

The V and J genes are TRBV7-8 and TRBJ2-3, with D maybe TRBD2 (6 bases). This CDR3 is 16 amino acids long. Germline lookup yields CDR1 SGHVS and CDR2 FQNEAQ. Trimming took 5 bases from V and 2 from J, leaving 17 bases between them. The CDR3 spells CASSRLASHYTDTQYF. CDR3 sequence (DNA): TGTGCCAGCAGCCGGCTAGCGAGCCATTACACAGATACGCAGTATTTT.

The chain has TRBV10-1 and TRBJ2-3, with 9 bases fitting TRBD2. V shed 2 bases, J shed 2 bases, and the junction held 2 bases outside the gene matches. The germline V gene has CDR1 WNHNN and CDR2 SYGVQD (reference sequence). The length of the CDR3 is 15 residues. Here the CDR3 DNA reads TGCGCCAGCAGTGAGGCTAGCGGGGACACAGATACGCAGTATTTT. Its translation is CASSEASGDTDTQYF.

The V and J genes are TRBV2 and TRBJ2-1, with a possible D match to TRBD1 (5 bases). Trimming stripped 6 bases from V and 4 bases from J, with 13 bases between. The CDR3 runs 14 residues. Germline V gene data show CDR1 as SNHLY and CDR2 as FYNNEI. CDR3 sequence: CASRAIQEYNEQFF. The CDR3, as DNA: TGTGCCAGCAGGGCGATACAGGAATACAATGAGCAGTTCTTC.

The V and J genes are TRBV4-1 and TRBJ1-2; no firm D call. Trimming cost V 0 bases and J 3 bases, with 8 bases left between them. Germline V lookup: CDR1 MGHRA, CDR2 YSYEKL. This CDR3 spans 14 amino acids. The CDR3 region is CASSQDLGDYGYTF. The CDR3 coding sequence is TGCGCCAGCAGCCAAGATCTCGGGGACTATGGCTACACCTTC.

The CDR3 loop is CASSEDWLADEQFF. CDR3 bases: TGTGCCAGCAGTGAAGATTGGCTAGCCGATGAGCAGTTCTTC. The rearrangement links TRBV6-1 to TRBJ2-1; maybe TRBD2 (5 bases). The CDR3 is 14 residues long. Trimming pared 1 base from V and 8 bases from J, leaving 12 bases between. The germline V gene encodes CDR1 MNHNS and CDR2 SASEGT.

Regarding this clone: Within the sample, other DNA sequences also encode this same CDR3. CDR3 loop: CASSFGDGYTF. The CDR3 DNA is TGTGCCAGCAGCTTTGGGGATGGCTACACCTTC. V and J are TRBV5-4 and TRBJ1-2; no reliable D call. CDR1 and CDR2 from the germline V gene are SGHNT and YYREEE (reference sequence). The CDR3 is 11 amino acids. Trimming took off 2 bases at V and 6 bases at J, with 5 bases between the two ends.

The rearrangement uses TRBV5-6 and TRBJ2-3; 7 bases are a match to TRBD1. CDR1 SGHDT and CDR2 YYEEEE come from the germline V gene. CDR3 size: 15 residues. The V segment lost 2 bases and the J segment 0 bases; nucleotides outside the gene matches: 3. The CDR3 DNA reads as TGTGCCAGCAGCTTAGGGACAGCTAGCACAGATACGCAGTATTTT. Protein sequence: CASSLGTASTDTQYF.

The chain is built from TRBV7-6 and TRBJ2-5, with 11 bases that match TRBD2. The CDR3 contains 17 residues. The V and J ends lost 2 bases and 5 bases, in that order; junction bases with no gene match: 10. Germline V gene sequence: CDR1 SGHVS, CDR2 FNYEAQ. CDR3 DNA: TGTGCCAGCAGCTTATTACTAGCGGGAGTCTTTGGCGAGACCCAGTACTTC. Translated, it gives CASSLLLAGVFGETQYF. Using reference TRBV7-6 and TRBJ2-5 for the parts outside the CDR3, the full variable domain is GAGVSQSPRYKVTKRGQDVALRCDPISGHVSLYWYRQALGQGPEFLTYFNYEAQQDKSGLPNDRFSAERPEGSISTLTIQRTEQRDSAMYRCASSLLLAGVFGETQYFGPGTRLLVL.

This chain joins TRBV6-5 and TRBJ1-5; no clear D. This CDR3 region has 13 residues. The V gene's germline CDR1 is MNHEY and CDR2 SVGAGI. V gave up 0 bases and J gave up 6 bases, with 6 bases separating them. In nucleotides, the CDR3 is TGTGCCAGCAGTTACTCGAAGGGTCAGCCCCAGCATTTT. The encoded protein is CASSYSKGQPQHF.

The rearrangement uses TRBV6-1 and TRBJ1-5, with 8 bases fitting TRBD1. The CDR3 loop spans 15 amino acids. With 3 bases clipped from V and 2 bases from J, the junction kept 3 bases outside the gene matches. Germline V CDR1 and CDR2: MNHNS, SASEGT. The CDR3 nucleotides are TGTGCCAGCAGTGACTTGACAGGGGGCAATCAGCCCCAGCATTTT. This translates into CASSDLTGGNQPQHF.

The chain links TRBV7-9 to TRBJ1-1; a weak D match, TRBD1 (5 bases). Germline V lookup: CDR1 SEHNR, CDR2 FQNEAQ (reference sequence). V was shortened by 1 base and J by 2 bases, with 17 bases between the two germline ends. This CDR3 contains 17 residues. This CDR3 is CASSLVWGRGENTEAFF. The DNA for the CDR3 is TGTGCCAGCAGCTTAGTTTGGGGGAGGGGTGAAAACACTGAAGCTTTCTTT. Full variable domain (missing parts from reference TRBV7-9 and TRBJ1-1): DTGVSQNPRHKITKRGQNVTFRCDPISEHNRLYWYRQTLGQGPEFLTYFQNEAQLEKSRLLSDRFSAERPKGSFSTLEIQRTEQGDSAMYLCASSLVWGRGENTEAFFGQGTRLTVV.

To note about this clone: The sample has other DNA sequences that encode this CDR3 too. The rearrangement joins TRBV5-6 to TRBJ2-7; D is uncertain. CDR1 and CDR2 (germline): SGHDT, YYEEEE. With 2 bases removed from V and 7 bases from J, the gap between germline ends came to 7 bases. CDR3 length: 11 residues. For the CDR3, the DNA is TGTGCCAGCAGCTTCTCTGGGGAGCAGTACTTC. Translation gives CASSFSGEQYF.

J is TRBJ2-7 and V is TRBV28, with TRBD1 matching 7 bases. J was trimmed by 7 bases and V by 4 bases; bases with no gene match: 10. There are 14 residues in the CDR3. The germline gives CDR1 MDHEN, CDR2 SYDVKM. The CDR3 nucleotides are TGTGCCAGCAGTTCCAGACAGGGATCAGGGGAGCAGTACTTC. The encoded protein is CASSSRQGSGEQYF.

The V call is TRBV27, the J call TRBJ2-7; D is undetermined. This CDR3 is built from 14 residues. The V and J ends lost 1 base and 0 bases respectively, with 7 bases between them. CDR1 MNHEY and CDR2 SMNVEV come from the germline V gene (reference sequence). CDR3 nucleotide sequence: TGTGCCAGCAGTTTATTTCGACTCTCCTACGAGCAGTACTTC. Its protein is CASSLFRLSYEQYF.

J is TRBJ2-2 and V is TRBV4-3; 7 nucleotides agree with TRBD1. Germline V lookup: CDR1 LGHNA, CDR2 YSLEER. V dropped 0 bases and J dropped 2; count of bases not matched to a gene: 9. The CDR3 totals 18 residues. The CDR3 is CASSQDRTGTVNTGELFF. The CDR3 nucleotides read TGCGCCAGCAGCCAAGACCGTACCGGGACAGTTAACACCGGGGAGCTGTTTTTT.

The rearrangement links TRBV5-1 to TRBJ1-2, with D possibly matching TRBD1 (6 bases). V dropped 0 bases and J dropped 0 bases, with 21 bases sitting between them. Germline CDR1 and CDR2: SGHRS and YFSETQ. The CDR3 loop spans 19 amino acids. CDR3 in amino acids: CASSLVGTPNRAPNYGYTF. CDR3 nucleotides: TGCGCCAGCAGCTTGGTTGGTACACCAAACAGGGCCCCTAACTATGGCTACACCTTC.

This chain connects TRBV7-9 to TRBJ1-2; D gene ambiguous. With 1 base removed from V and 1 base from J, the gap between germline ends came to 10 bases. The germline CDR1 and CDR2 sequences are SEHNR and FQNEAQ (reference sequence). The CDR3 extends over 15 amino acids. CDR3 sequence: CASSLDTESNYGYTF. CDR3 sequence (DNA): TGTGCCAGCAGCTTAGATACGGAGAGTAACTATGGCTACACCTTC.

The chain uses TRBV6-5 and TRBJ1-2, with 9 positions matching TRBD1. V shed 3 bases, J shed 9 bases, and the junction held 11 bases outside the gene matches. This CDR3 spans 15 amino acids. Per the germline V gene, CDR1 is MNHEY and CDR2 is SVGAGI. The CDR3 coding sequence is TGTGCCAGCAGTTATACTACGGAGGACAGGGGCAGCTACACCTTC. This sequence encodes CASSYTTEDRGSYTF.

The chain combines TRBV5-1 with TRBJ2-7; D ambiguous. Germline V gene sequence: CDR1 SGHRS, CDR2 YFSETQ. The CDR3 has 16 amino acids. V shed 0 bases and J shed 2 bases, with 15 bases lying between them. As DNA, the CDR3 is TGCGCCAGCAGCTTGGATGAGACGTTCAATGCCTACGAGCAGTACTTC. Protein sequence: CASSLDETFNAYEQYF.